The clone carrying this TCR beta chain was seen a handful of times. Its antigen is unknown. This sample was taken from a study of blood T cells in healthy people across ages. A second 7 to 11 cycle PCR used barcoded and J-beta primers. MiXCR, run by TCRdb on the 5' RACE reads, gives a single entry per CDR3 protein. In the table there are 1.5 million to 2 million distinct CDR3 sequences, roughly 30% of which are singletons. From germline, CDR1 is SNHLY and CDR2 FYNNEI. The CDR3 runs 15 residues. The ends were cut back, 3 bases at V and 1 base at J, with 11 bases in the middle. Total RNA, at least 6 micrograms per sample, was extracted from PBMCs. Study findings and constraints: A roughly linear age-dependent decrease characterized TCR beta diversity per million T cells.

The clonotype originates from a woman aged 30 to 39 in good health. The sample consisted of blood. The V call is TRBV2, the J call TRBJ2-3; perhaps TRBD2 as D (5 bases). CDR3 nucleotides: TGTGCCAGCAGTGAGCGGACTGCCGGCACAGATACGCAGTATTTT. It yields the protein CASSERTAGTDTQYF.